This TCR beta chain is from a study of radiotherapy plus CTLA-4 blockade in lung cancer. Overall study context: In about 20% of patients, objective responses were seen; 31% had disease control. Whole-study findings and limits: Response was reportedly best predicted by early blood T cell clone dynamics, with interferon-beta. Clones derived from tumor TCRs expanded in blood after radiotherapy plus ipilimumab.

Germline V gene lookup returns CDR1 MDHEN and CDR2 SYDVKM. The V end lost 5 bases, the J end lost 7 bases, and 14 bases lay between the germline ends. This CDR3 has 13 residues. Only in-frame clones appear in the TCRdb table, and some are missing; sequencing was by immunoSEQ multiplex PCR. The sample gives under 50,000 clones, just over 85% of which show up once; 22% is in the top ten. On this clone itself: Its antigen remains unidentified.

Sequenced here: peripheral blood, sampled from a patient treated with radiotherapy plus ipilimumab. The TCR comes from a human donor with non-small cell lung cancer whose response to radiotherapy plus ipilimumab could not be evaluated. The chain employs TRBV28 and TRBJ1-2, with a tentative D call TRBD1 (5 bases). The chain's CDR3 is CASSLGVVGGYTF. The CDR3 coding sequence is TGTGCCAGCAGTCTAGGGGTCGTAGGTGGCTACACCTTC.